This is a list of T cell receptor beta chains from one sample in a study of OX40 agonist ivuxolimab in advanced cancers. Assay used: immunoSEQ multiplex PCR; TCRdb lists only in-frame clones, some missing. Of around 110,000 clones in the sample, 90% were seen once. The sequencing used CD4+ or CD8+ T cells sorted from blood, collected in a trial of the OX40 agonist ivuxolimab. The receptors here all came from an adult with an advanced solid tumor such as melanoma, head and neck, liver or kidney cancer. Each CDR3 is given with its conserved first and last residue. Fields, in order: clone size, J gene, V gene, D gene, CDR3 protein, CDR3 DNA. A D gene is named only where the DNA matches it firmly. Size is stated for part of the rows, as once, few or many counts, or as a class when the clone is expanded.

.,TRBJ1-4,TRBV6-6,TRBD1,CASSYSTGTGFGELFF,TGTGCCAGCAGTTACTCGACCGGGACAGGGTTCGGGGAACTGTTTTTT
once,TRBJ2-5,TRBV28,.,CASSLLANGEEETQYF,TGTGCCAGCAGTTTACTTGCTAATGGGGAGGAAGAGACCCAGTACTTC
.,TRBJ2-1,TRBV27,.,CASSPSWALSSYNEQFF,TGTGCCAGCAGTCCTTCTTGGGCACTTAGCTCCTACAATGAGCAGTTCTTC
.,TRBJ1-2,TRBV19,.,CASSRDRNYGYTF,TGTGCCAGTAGTAGGGACCGCAACTATGGCTACACCTTC
.,TRBJ2-5,TRBV28,.,CASCQGGGTETQYF,TGTGCCAGTTGTCAGGGTGGGGGGACGGAGACCCAGTACTTC
.,TRBJ2-5,TRBV28,TRBD2,CASSLGLAKPETQYF,TGTGCCAGCAGTTTAGGACTAGCAAAACCAGAGACCCAGTACTTC
.,TRBJ2-7,TRBV7-8,TRBD1,CASSLDRAREQYF,TGTGCCAGCAGCTTGGACAGGGCTAGGGAGCAGTACTTC
.,TRBJ1-6,TRBV15,.,CATSRGVGQSTNSPLHF,TGTGCCACCAGCAGAGGGGTCGGACAGTCAACTAATTCACCCCTCCACTTT
.,TRBJ1-6,TRBV6-6,.,CASSFSSGDDSPLHF,TGTGCCAGCAGTTTTTCGTCAGGGGACGACTCACCCCTCCACTTT
.,TRBJ2-5,TRBV30,TRBD2,CAWLAGSGGKRTQYF,TGTGCCTGGTTGGCTGGTAGCGGGGGTAAGAGGACCCAGTACTTC
.,TRBJ1-3,TRBV30,TRBD1,CACPTGTGNTIYF,TGTGCCTGCCCGACAGGGACTGGAAACACCATATATTTT
.,TRBJ2-1,TRBV6-5,TRBD1,CASSSGQRTNEQFF,TGTGCCAGCAGTTCGGGACAGAGAACGAATGAGCAGTTCTTC
.,TRBJ1-1,TRBV7-9,.,CASAIETEAFF,TGTGCCAGCGCAATAGAGACCGAAGCTTTCTTT
.,TRBJ1-4,TRBV10-1,.,CASSEGPGREKLFF,TGCGCCAGCAGTGAGGGTCCCGGCCGGGAAAAACTGTTTTTT
.,TRBJ1-5,TRBV7-2,.,CASNLRGGNQPQHF,TGTGCCAGCAACCTCAGGGGAGGCAATCAGCCCCAGCATTTT
.,TRBJ2-7,TRBV4-3,.,CASSQEAPRQQYF,TGCGCCAGCAGCCAAGAAGCCCCCCGGCAGCAGTACTTC
.,TRBJ2-3,TRBV7-9,TRBD2,CASSFGLAGDTDTQYF,TGTGCCAGCAGCTTTGGACTAGCGGGGGACACAGATACGCAGTATTTT
.,TRBJ1-1,TRBV15,.,CATSRGSTVNTEAFF,TGTGCCACCAGCAGAGGGTCGACGGTGAACACTGAAGCTTTCTTT
.,TRBJ1-1,TRBV10-3,.,CAISEAFPGGGDDTEAFF,TGTGCCATCAGTGAGGCCTTCCCCGGGGGAGGGGATGACACTGAAGCTTTCTTT
few,TRBJ1-6,TRBV19,.,CASSITGLDSPLHF,TGTGCCAGCTCAATAACAGGGTTGGATTCACCCCTCCACTTT
.,TRBJ1-4,TRBV5-6,.,CASSFRAHSEKLFF,TGTGCCAGCAGCTTCCGGGCCCATAGCGAAAAACTGTTTTTT
.,TRBJ1-2,TRBV30,.,CAWSVRGSFSSYTF,TGTGCCTGGAGTGTCCGAGGCAGCTTTTCGAGCTACACCTTC
.,TRBJ2-3,TRBV2,TRBD1,CASSAGQGGTDTQYF,TGTGCCAGCAGTGCCGGACAGGGTGGCACAGATACGCAGTATTTT
.,TRBJ1-1,TRBV14,.,CASSQGVGSIEAFF,TGTGCCAGCAGCCAAGGGGTAGGGAGTATCGAAGCTTTCTTT
.,TRBJ2-5,TRBV27,TRBD2,CASSPWVAGGQETQYF,TGTGCCAGCAGTCCATGGGTAGCGGGGGGACAAGAGACCCAGTACTTC
.,TRBJ1-1,TRBV5-1,TRBD1,CASSLAPTGGTEAFF,TGCGCCAGCAGCTTGGCCCCGACAGGGGGCACTGAAGCTTTCTTT
.,TRBJ2-5,TRBV7-8,TRBD1,CASSLGGQGARETQYF,TGTGCCAGCAGCTTAGGTGGTCAGGGGGCAAGAGAGACCCAGTACTTC
.,TRBJ1-4,TRBV7-9,TRBD1,CASSLQGGYNEKLFF,TGTGCCAGCAGCTTACAGGGGGGTTATAATGAAAAACTGTTTTTT
.,TRBJ2-4,TRBV7-9,TRBD2,CASSFSGGHLRLAKNIQYF,TGTGCCAGCAGCTTTAGCGGGGGGCACCTACGCCTAGCCAAAAACATTCAGTACTTC
.,TRBJ2-4,TRBV28,TRBD2,CASSSGGAGHQYF,TGTGCCAGCAGTTCGGGGGGGGCGGGACACCAGTACTTC
.,TRBJ2-1,TRBV18,.,CASSRPGPLYNEQFF,TGTGCCAGCTCACGCCCGGGACCGCTCTACAATGAGCAGTTCTTC
.,TRBJ1-5,TRBV10-3,TRBD1,CAISESGGYNQPQHF,TGTGCCATCAGTGAGTCAGGGGGCTACAATCAGCCCCAGCATTTT
.,TRBJ2-7,TRBV14,TRBD1,CASSQVEGQPAYEQYF,TGTGCCAGCAGCCAAGTAGAGGGACAGCCCGCCTACGAGCAGTACTTC
.,TRBJ2-2,TRBV15,.,CATSTYTGELFF,TGTGCCACCAGCACCTACACCGGGGAGCTGTTTTTT
.,TRBJ1-1,TRBV7-9,TRBD1,CASSRQGNTEAFF,TGTGCCAGCAGCCGACAGGGGAACACTGAAGCTTTCTTT
.,TRBJ2-1,TRBV7-2,.,CASSPEPGYNEQFF,TGTGCCAGCAGCCCAGAACCGGGTTACAATGAGCAGTTCTTC
.,TRBJ2-7,TRBV28,TRBD1,CASSWGQGGGYEQYF,TGTGCCAGCAGTTGGGGACAGGGGGGAGGGTACGAGCAGTACTTC
.,TRBJ1-5,TRBV19,.,CASSVQIENYQPQHF,TGTGCCAGTAGCGTACAGATAGAGAATTATCAGCCCCAGCATTTT
once,TRBJ1-2,TRBV29-1,TRBD1,CSVEVRDRVGYTF,TGCAGCGTTGAGGTTCGGGACAGGGTCGGCTACACCTTC
.,TRBJ1-6,TRBV6-6,.,CASRPHTNSPLHF,TGTGCCAGCAGACCCCACACGAATTCACCCCTCCACTTT
.,TRBJ1-6,TRBV5-6,.,CASSLVRPPNSPLHF,TGTGCCAGCAGCTTGGTCAGGCCCCCTAATTCACCCCTCCACTTT
.,TRBJ1-3,TRBV30,TRBD1,CAWMERRQGDGNTIYF,TGTGCCTGGATGGAAAGGAGACAGGGGGACGGAAACACCATATATTTT
once,TRBJ2-4,TRBV29-1,.,CSVFDRSANIQYF,TGCAGCGTTTTCGACAGGTCCGCAAACATTCAGTACTTC
.,TRBJ1-1,TRBV28,TRBD1,CASSLHSGGTEAFF,TGTGCCAGCAGTTTACATTCAGGGGGCACTGAAGCTTTCTTT
.,TRBJ2-1,TRBV4-2,TRBD2,CASSQDSGVHNEQFF,TGTGCCAGCAGCCAAGACAGCGGGGTCCACAATGAGCAGTTCTTC
.,TRBJ1-6,TRBV7-2,.,CASRAGLGRDNSPLHF,TGTGCCAGCAGGGCAGGGTTAGGGAGAGATAATTCACCCCTCCACTTT
.,TRBJ1-6,TRBV9,TRBD1,CASSFGTGARGGSPLHF,TGTGCCAGCAGCTTCGGGACAGGGGCGAGGGGTGGGTCACCCCTCCACTTT
.,TRBJ2-3,TRBV7-2,.,CASSLERFSDTQYF,TGTGCCAGCAGCTTAGAAAGGTTCTCAGATACGCAGTATTTT
once,TRBJ1-3,TRBV28,.,CASSLRPGLSGNTIYF,TGTGCCAGCAGTTTAAGGCCAGGTCTCTCTGGAAACACCATATATTTT
once,TRBJ1-6,TRBV6-6,.,CASSYREINSPLHF,TGTGCCAGCAGTTACAGGGAGATAAATTCACCCCTCCACTTT
.,TRBJ2-3,TRBV7-2,TRBD1,CASSSGQGNADTQYF,TGTGCCAGCAGCTCTGGACAGGGGAACGCAGATACGCAGTATTTT
.,TRBJ1-6,TRBV11-3,TRBD1,CASNPLRGDSSYNSPLHF,TGTGCCAGCAACCCTTTGAGGGGGGACAGCTCCTATAATTCACCCCTCCACTTT
.,TRBJ1-1,TRBV5-6,.,CASSWEGLNTEAFF,TGTGCCAGCAGTTGGGAGGGCTTGAACACTGAAGCTTTCTTT
.,TRBJ1-5,TRBV28,TRBD1,CASSSTRDRDNQPQHF,TGTGCCAGCAGTTCTACCCGGGACAGGGACAATCAGCCCCAGCATTTT
once,TRBJ2-2,TRBV7-2,.,CASSFYTGELFF,TGTGCCAGCAGCTTTTACACCGGGGAGCTGTTTTTT